The 11 T cell receptor beta chains below come from one sample, sequenced in a study of blood T cell repertoires in COVID-19. Produced via immunoSEQ multiplex PCR; TCRdb's table is partial and in-frame only. The sample consists of more than 80,000 clones, about 82% of them appearing once. The sequenced material came from peripheral blood. The receptors were gathered from a middle-aged man with active COVID-19.

This clone occurred once. CDR3 in amino acids: CASSPDNAGEQFF. CDR3 nucleotide sequence: TGTGCCAGCAGCCCGGACAACGCCGGTGAGCAGTTCTTC. The rearrangement links TRBV27 to TRBJ2-1; D is perhaps TRBD1 (5 bases). The germline V and J ends were trimmed by 6 bases and 9 bases, with 15 bases remaining between them. This CDR3 region has 13 residues. The germline V gene has CDR1 MNHEY and CDR2 SMNVEV (reference sequence).

The gene calls are TRBV9 and TRBJ2-4, with D hard to call. Trimming removed 3 bases at V and 8 bases at J, with 21 bases between. Germline CDR1 and CDR2: SGDLS and YYNGEE. The CDR3 has 16 amino acids. CDR3 in DNA: TGTGCCAGCAGCGCCAGCGACCGTAAGGTATCATACATTCAGTACTTC. Protein product: CASSASDRKVSYIQYF.

This clone came up once. The chain has TRBV3-1 (or the pseudogene TRBV3-2) and TRBJ1-1; the match to TRBD1 covers 10 bases. After removal of 4 bases from V and 4 bases from J, the junction contained 6 bases not matched to a gene. This CDR3 has 15 amino acids. Germline V gene sequence: CDR1 LGHDT, CDR2 YNNKEL (reference sequence). As DNA, the CDR3 is TGTGCCAGCAGCCGGGACAGGGGCGGCGGCACTGAAGCTTTCTTT. Translated: CASSRDRGGGTEAFF.

The V and J genes are TRBV25-1 and TRBJ1-1; 7 positions agree with TRBD1. The germline V gene has CDR1 MGHDK and CDR2 SYGVNS. The CDR3 is made up of 15 amino acids. V shed 5 bases, J shed 0 bases, and the junction held 6 bases outside the gene matches. The DNA for the CDR3 is TGTGCCAGCAGTAGACAGACAGGGATGAACACTGAAGCTTTCTTT. It specifies CASSRQTGMNTEAFF.

CDR3 sequence (DNA): TGTGCCAGCAGCCTGACTAGCGGGGGGGCCAATGAGCAGTTCTTC. Translation: CASSLTSGGANEQFF. This chain connects TRBV7-6 to TRBJ2-1, with 14 bases fitting TRBD2. This CDR3 has 15 amino acids. With V trimmed by 5 bases and J by 6 bases, 3 bases remained unmatched. Germline CDR1 and CDR2: SGHVS and FNYEAQ.

The chain uses TRBV5-1 and TRBJ2-6; TRBD1 might be the D (6 bases). Trimming shortened V by 7 bases and J by 4 bases, and 12 bases separated the two germline ends. This CDR3 has 14 amino acids. From germline, CDR1 is SGHRS and CDR2 YFSETQ. The CDR3 region is CASQAGVGANVLTF. In DNA, the CDR3 is TGCGCCAGCCAGGCAGGGGTCGGGGCCAACGTCCTGACTTTC.

V usage is TRBV24-1 and J usage is TRBJ2-6; possible D gene TRBD1, 5 bases. Per the germline V gene, CDR1 is KGHDR and CDR2 is SFDVKD. The germline V and J ends were trimmed by 5 bases and 2 bases, with 9 bases remaining between them. This CDR3 is 15 amino acids long. The CDR3 spells CATSVSRAGANVLTF. The DNA of the CDR3 is TGTGCCACCAGTGTATCCAGGGCTGGGGCCAACGTCCTGACTTTC.

This clone was detected once. The V and J genes are TRBV7-2 and TRBJ2-3; TRBD2 matches 11 bases. This CDR3 spans 19 amino acids. V was clipped by 3 bases and J by 2 bases; unmatched bases: 13. Per the germline V gene, CDR1 is SGHTA and CDR2 is FQGNSA. CDR3 residues: CASSFTPLLAGDLTDTQYF. CDR3 coding DNA: TGTGCCAGCAGCTTCACCCCTCTACTAGCGGGGGACCTCACAGATACGCAGTATTTT.

This chain connects TRBV7-9 to TRBJ2-7; 7 nucleotides match TRBD1. The V segment lost 0 bases and the J segment 2 bases; nucleotides outside the gene matches: 7. Germline V gives CDR1 SEHNR, CDR2 FQNEAQ (reference sequence). This CDR3 contains 16 residues. The CDR3 region is CASSLAIGGLAYEQYF. The CDR3 coding sequence is TGTGCCAGCAGCTTAGCGATAGGGGGCCTCGCCTACGAGCAGTACTTC.

This clone appeared once. The V and J genes are TRBV5-1 and TRBJ2-3; 7 positions match TRBD1. The V segment lost 4 bases and the J segment 4 bases; nucleotides outside the gene matches: 12. The CDR3 covers 16 residues. The germline gives CDR1 SGHRS, CDR2 YFSETQ. The CDR3 DNA reads as TGCGCCAGCAGCGGGCTTGACAGGGCCAGGTCAGATACGCAGTATTTT. As protein: CASSGLDRARSDTQYF.

The genes are TRBV7-6 and TRBJ1-5; 8 bases are shared with TRBD1. Germline CDR1 reads SGHVS; CDR2 reads FNYEAQ. V lost 1 base and J lost 4; bases outside the gene matches: 3. The CDR3 is 15 residues long. As DNA, the CDR3 is TGTGCCAGCAGCTTAGTTCAGGGGGCGAATCAGCCCCAGCATTTT. Translated, it gives CASSLVQGANQPQHF.